The entry that follows covers one TCR beta chain sequence. The record originates from a study of blood T cell repertoires in COVID-19. Turning to the study itself: PBMCs, B-cell-depleted T cells, or T cells were the source of the cDNA or gDNA that made up the material.

Using immunoSEQ multiplex PCR, the repertoire was profiled, and TCRdb retains in-frame clones only, with some absent. The sample yields approximately 300,000 clones, around 84% seen once. Enrolled through a virtual design, the participants were between 18 and 89 years of age and came from under 30 US areas. Resolution of symptoms, clearance, or two negative PCRs was present in recovered Cohort 3 donors. Germline V gene sequence: CDR1 MGHRA, CDR2 YSYEKL. CDR3 length: 15 residues. The V end was cut by 1 base, the J end by 8 bases, with 12 bases between. The TCR comes from a woman between 18 and 30 years old who had recovered from COVID-19. The V and J genes are TRBV4-1 and TRBJ1-6, with no clear D. The sequenced sample consisted of PBMCs or T cells enriched from blood (not recorded which). This CDR3 is CASSQVAGVDSPLHF. The CDR3 DNA sequence: TGCGCCAGCAGCCAAGTGGCGGGAGTGGATTCACCCCTCCACTTT.